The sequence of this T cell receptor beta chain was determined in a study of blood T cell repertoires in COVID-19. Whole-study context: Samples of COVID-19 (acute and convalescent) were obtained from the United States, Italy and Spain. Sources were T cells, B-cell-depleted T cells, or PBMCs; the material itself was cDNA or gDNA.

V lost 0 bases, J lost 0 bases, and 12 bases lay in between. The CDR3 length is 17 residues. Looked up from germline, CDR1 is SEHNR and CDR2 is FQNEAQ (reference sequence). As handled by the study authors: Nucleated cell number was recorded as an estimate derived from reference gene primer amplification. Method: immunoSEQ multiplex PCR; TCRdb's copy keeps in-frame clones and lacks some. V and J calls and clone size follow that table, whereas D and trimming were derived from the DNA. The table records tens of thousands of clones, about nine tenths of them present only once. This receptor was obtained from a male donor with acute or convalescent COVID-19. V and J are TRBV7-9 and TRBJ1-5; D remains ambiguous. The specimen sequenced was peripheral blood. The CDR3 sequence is CASSLAGSLDSNQPQHF. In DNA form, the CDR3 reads TGTGCCAGCAGCTTAGCCGGGTCCTTAGATAGCAATCAGCCCCAGCATTTT.